A selection of T cell receptor beta chains follows, all from one sample in a study of blood T cell repertoires in COVID-19. Sequencing used immunoSEQ multiplex PCR; TCRdb keeps in-frame clones, though not all of them. This repertoire shows around 200,000 clones, about 87% found once; its top ten account for roughly 2.7%. What was sequenced was PBMCs or T cells enriched from blood (not recorded which). These receptors were collected from a woman aged 25 to 45 who had recovered from COVID-19. Both conserved end residues are part of each CDR3. Each record gives: J gene, clone size, V gene, D gene, CDR3 protein, CDR3 DNA. D genes are given only for firm matches. Size is omitted from some rows. Given values are once, few, many or a class for expanded clones.

>TRBJ2-5|-|TRBV2|-
CASSGLNREEETQYF
TGTGCCAGCAGTGGCCTGAACAGGGAAGAAGAGACCCAGTACTTC
>TRBJ2-5|-|TRBV7-9|TRBD2
CASSLPTSGEQETQYF
TGTGCCAGCAGCTTACCGACTAGCGGGGAACAAGAGACCCAGTACTTC
>TRBJ1-4|-|TRBV7-2|TRBD1
CASSIDRGNEKLFF
TGTGCCAGCAGCATAGACAGGGGCAATGAAAAACTGTTTTTT
>TRBJ2-5|once|TRBV7-2|TRBD2
CASSLVGGGPQETQYF
TGTGCCAGCAGCTTAGTCGGCGGGGGGCCACAAGAGACCCAGTACTTC
>TRBJ2-7|-|TRBV10-3|-
CAISESSLGNNEQYF
TGTGCCATCAGTGAGTCGTCACTAGGGAACAACGAGCAGTACTTC
>TRBJ1-2|few|TRBV19|TRBD1
CASSPHRGEAEGYTF
TGTGCCAGTAGTCCGCACAGGGGAGAGGCGGAAGGCTACACCTTC
>TRBJ2-5|-|TRBV7-3|-
CASSLRLQETQYF
TGTGCCAGCAGCTTACGACTACAAGAGACCCAGTACTTC
>TRBJ1-5|-|TRBV29-1|-
CSVSRGGDSNQPQHF
TGCAGCGTTTCCCGTGGAGGGGATAGCAATCAGCCCCAGCATTTT
>TRBJ1-1|once|TRBV12-5|-
CASGFGGVSEAFF
TGTGCTAGTGGTTTTGGAGGGGTCTCTGAAGCTTTCTTT
>TRBJ1-1|once|TRBV4-1|-
CASSHLSTMNTEAFF
TGCGCCAGCAGCCATTTGAGCACTATGAACACTGAAGCTTTCTTT
>TRBJ1-1|-|TRBV18|-
CASSPLREAEAFF
TGTGCCAGCTCACCATTGAGGGAAGCTGAAGCTTTCTTT
>TRBJ2-7|-|TRBV5-1|-
CASSKEGLYEQYF
TGCGCCAGCAGCAAGGAAGGACTATACGAGCAGTACTTC
>TRBJ2-1|-|TRBV2|TRBD1
CASRDSYNEQFF
TGTGCCAGCCGGGACAGTTACAATGAGCAGTTCTTC
>TRBJ1-4|-|TRBV29-1|-
CSVEDGTFAEKLFF
TGCAGCGTTGAAGATGGGACATTCGCTGAAAAACTGTTTTTT